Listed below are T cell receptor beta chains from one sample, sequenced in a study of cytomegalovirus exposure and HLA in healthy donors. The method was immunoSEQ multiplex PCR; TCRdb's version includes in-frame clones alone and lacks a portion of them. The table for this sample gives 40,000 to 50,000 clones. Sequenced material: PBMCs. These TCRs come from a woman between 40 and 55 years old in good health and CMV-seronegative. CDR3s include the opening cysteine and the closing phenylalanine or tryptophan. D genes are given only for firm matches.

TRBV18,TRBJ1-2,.,CASSSSEGRGVGYTF,TGTGCCAGCTCCTCCTCGGAAGGCCGGGGGGTTGGCTACACCTTC
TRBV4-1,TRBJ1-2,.,CASSQDKGGGGTGGYTF,TGCGCCAGCAGCCAAGATAAGGGGGGAGGGGGTACTGGTGGCTACACCTTC
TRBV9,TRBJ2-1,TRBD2,CASSPSAGSLNEQFF,TGTGCCAGCAGCCCTTCAGCGGGATCCTTAAATGAGCAGTTCTTC
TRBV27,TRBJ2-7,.,CASSLGPDYEQYF,TGTGCCAGCAGTTTAGGCCCTGATTACGAGCAGTACTTC
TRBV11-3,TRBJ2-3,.,CAITGREFGDTQYF,TGTGCCATCACAGGGCGGGAGTTCGGAGATACGCAGTATTTT
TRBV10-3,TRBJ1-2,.,CAIRGPPYGYTF,TGTGCCATCAGGGGGCCGCCTTATGGCTACACCTTC
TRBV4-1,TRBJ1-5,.,CASSQAGEVKSNQPQHF,TGCGCCAGCAGCCAGGCGGGAGAAGTTAAGAGCAATCAGCCCCAGCATTTT
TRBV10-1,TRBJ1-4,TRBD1,CASSESTQGDEKLFF,TGCGCCAGCAGTGAGTCGACGCAGGGGGATGAAAAACTGTTTTTT
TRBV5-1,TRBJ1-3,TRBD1,CASTSTGDTGNTIYF,TGCGCCAGCACATCAACAGGGGACACCGGAAACACCATATATTTT
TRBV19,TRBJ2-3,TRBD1,CASSPDRGLDKQYF,TGTGCCAGTAGTCCGGACAGGGGGCTCGATAAGCAGTATTTT
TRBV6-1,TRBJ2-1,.,CASSEAVGSSDNEQFF,TGTGCCAGCAGTGAAGCGGTAGGGAGCTCCGACAATGAGCAGTTCTTC
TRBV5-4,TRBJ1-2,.,CASSLARQGSYDGYTF,TGTGCCAGCAGCTTGGCCCGGCAGGGGAGTTACGATGGCTACACCTTC
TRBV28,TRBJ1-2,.,CASSLGGAGGYTF,TGTGCCAGCAGTTTAGGCGGCGCGGGCGGCTACACCTTC
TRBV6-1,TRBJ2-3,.,CASSELPAGLRDTQYF,TGTGCCAGCAGTGAACTTCCGGCGGGACTCAGAGATACGCAGTATTTT
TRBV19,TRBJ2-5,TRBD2,CASRSLGAGVETQYF,TGTGCCAGTAGGTCTTTGGGAGCGGGAGTGGAGACCCAGTACTTC
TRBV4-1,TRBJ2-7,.,CASSQRRGNNYEQYF,TGCGCCAGCAGCCAAAGGAGGGGAAACAACTACGAGCAGTACTTC
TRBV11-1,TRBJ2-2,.,CASSLGSTGELFF,TGTGCCAGCAGCTTAGGGAGCACCGGGGAGCTGTTTTTT
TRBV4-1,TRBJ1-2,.,CASSQPTGTHDNYGYTF,TGCGCCAGCAGCCAACCCACCGGGACACATGATAACTATGGCTACACCTTC
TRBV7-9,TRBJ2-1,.,CASSYPEQVNNEQFF,TGTGCCAGCAGCTATCCCGAACAGGTCAACAATGAGCAGTTCTTC
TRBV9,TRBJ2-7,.,CASGPAGLGHEQYF,TGTGCCAGCGGGCCCGCGGGGCTCGGTCACGAACAGTACTTC
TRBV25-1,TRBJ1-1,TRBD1,CASSELGQGANTEAFF,TGTGCCAGCAGTGAACTGGGACAGGGCGCGAACACTGAAGCTTTCTTT
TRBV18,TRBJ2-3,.,CASSPFSSGDFNTDTQYF,TGTGCCAGCTCACCATTTTCTTCCGGGGACTTTAACACAGATACGCAGTATTTT
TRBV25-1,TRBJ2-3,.,CASSRAGRDTQYF,TGTGCCAGCAGTAGGGCAGGGCGAGATACGCAGTATTTT
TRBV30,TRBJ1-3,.,CASTGSGNTIYF,TGTGCCTCGACAGGTTCCGGAAACACCATATATTTT
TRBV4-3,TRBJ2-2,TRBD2,CASSQAPLAGGLLNTGELFF,TGCGCCAGCAGCCAGGCCCCTCTAGCGGGGGGGCTGTTGAACACCGGGGAGCTGTTTTTT